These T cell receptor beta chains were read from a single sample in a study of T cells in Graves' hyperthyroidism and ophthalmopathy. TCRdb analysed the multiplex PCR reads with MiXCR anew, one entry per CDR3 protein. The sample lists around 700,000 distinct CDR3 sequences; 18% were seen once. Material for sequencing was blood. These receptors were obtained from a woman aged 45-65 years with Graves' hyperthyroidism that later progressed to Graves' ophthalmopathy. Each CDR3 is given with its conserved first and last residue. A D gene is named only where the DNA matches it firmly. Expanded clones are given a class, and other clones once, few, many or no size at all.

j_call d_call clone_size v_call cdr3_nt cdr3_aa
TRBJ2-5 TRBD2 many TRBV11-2 TGTGCCAGCAGCTTAGGAGGTAGCGGGGGCTGGAAGGAGACCCAGTACTTC CASSLGGSGGWKETQYF
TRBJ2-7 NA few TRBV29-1 TGCAGCGTCCTAGGACGGGGAAGCTCCTACGAGCAGTACTTC CSVLGRGSSYEQYF
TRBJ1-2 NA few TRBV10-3 TGTGCCATCAGTGAGTCGCCGGAACATGGCTACACCTTC CAISESPEHGYTF
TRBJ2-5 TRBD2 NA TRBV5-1 TGCGCCAGCAGCTTATTCCTAGCGGGGGGAAATGAAGAGACCCAGTACTTC CASSLFLAGGNEETQYF
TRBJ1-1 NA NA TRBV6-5 TGTGCCAGCAGTTACTCGGAGACAGAGAACACTGAAGCTTTCTTT CASSYSETENTEAFF
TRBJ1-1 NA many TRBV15 TGTGCCACCAGCAGAGAGGGCAGAAACACTGAAGCTTTCTTT CATSREGRNTEAFF
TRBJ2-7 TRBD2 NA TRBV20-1 TGCAGTGCTAGAGCTTCTAGCGGGGGGGCCTTAACCTACTACGAGCAGTACTTC CSARASSGGALTYYEQYF
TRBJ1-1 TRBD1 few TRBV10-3 TGTGCCATCAGGGAACAGGGGGCAATGACTGAAGCTTTCTTT CAIREQGAMTEAFF
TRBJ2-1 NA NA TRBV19 TGTGCCAGTAGTATGGGCGGGGGCCTTGCCAATGAGCAGTTCTTC CASSMGGGLANEQFF
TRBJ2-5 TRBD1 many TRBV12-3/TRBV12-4 TGTGCCAGCGGCCGTCGGGACAGCTTCTCGGCCCAGTACTTC CASGRRDSFSAQYF